This T cell receptor beta chain was identified during a study of technical replicates of blood from a handful of donors. The CDR3 consists of 23 residues. Germline trimming cut 6 bases from V and 0 bases from J; bases unmatched to any gene: 28. The germline gives CDR1 SNHLY, CDR2 FYNNEI. TCRdb's table, derived via immunoSEQ multiplex PCR, lists solely in-frame clones and lacks some. This sample has some 67,000 clones, with roughly 98% found just once. The sequenced sample consisted of T cells isolated from PBMCs. The clonotype comes from a human donor in good health. The chain couples TRBV2 to TRBJ1-4; 7 nucleotides line up with TRBD1. The CDR3 bases are TGTGCCAGCAGGGGTACCTTGACAGGGATCGGCCCCACACTCTGGGCAACTAATGAAAAACTGTTTTTT. Encoded protein: CASRGTLTGIGPTLWATNEKLFF.